This TCR beta chain is from a study of cytomegalovirus exposure and HLA in healthy donors. Germline V CDR1 and CDR2: KGHSH, LQKENI. Trimming took 2 bases from V and 3 from J; bases not matched to a gene: 3. The CDR3 spans 15 residues. Both 60 Vbeta primers and 13 Jbeta primers went into the PCR. TCRdb's copy holds only in-frame clones and misses some; the assay was immunoSEQ multiplex PCR. The sample has about 210,000 clones, about four fifths seen once. The chain has TRBV18 and TRBJ2-2, with TRBD1 matching 7 bases. The receptor comes from a woman aged 50 to 65 in good health and CMV-seropositive. Sequencing input: PBMCs. This CDR3 is CASSPTGADTGELFF. CDR3 DNA: TGTGCCAGCTCACCAACAGGGGCGGACACCGGGGAGCTGTTTTTT.